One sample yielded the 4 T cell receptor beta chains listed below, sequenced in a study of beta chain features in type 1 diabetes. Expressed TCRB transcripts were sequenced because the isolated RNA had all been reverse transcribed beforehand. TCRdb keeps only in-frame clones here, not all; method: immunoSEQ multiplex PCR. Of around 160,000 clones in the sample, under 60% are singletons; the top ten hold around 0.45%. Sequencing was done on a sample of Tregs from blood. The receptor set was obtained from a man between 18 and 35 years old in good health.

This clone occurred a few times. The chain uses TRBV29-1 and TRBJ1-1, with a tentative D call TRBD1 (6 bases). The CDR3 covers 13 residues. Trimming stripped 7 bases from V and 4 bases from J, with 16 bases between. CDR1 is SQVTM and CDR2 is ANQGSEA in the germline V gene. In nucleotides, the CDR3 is TGCAGCGACCTAGGGGGAACGGGCACTGAAGCTTTCTTT. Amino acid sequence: CSDLGGTGTEAFF.

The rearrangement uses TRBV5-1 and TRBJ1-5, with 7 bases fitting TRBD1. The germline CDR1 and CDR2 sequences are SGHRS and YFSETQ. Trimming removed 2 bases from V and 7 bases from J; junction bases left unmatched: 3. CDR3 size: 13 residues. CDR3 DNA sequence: TGCGCCAGCAGCTTTACAGGGGAACAGCCCCAGCATTTT. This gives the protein CASSFTGEQPQHF.

The CDR3 nucleotides read TGTGCCAGCAGTTTATATCACGACAGGGCGAATGAGCAGTTCTTC. This encodes CASSLYHDRANEQFF. The V and J genes are TRBV28 and TRBJ2-1; 7 bases align to TRBD1. The CDR3 contains 15 residues. Germline CDR1 is MDHEN and CDR2 is SYDVKM. The junction had 7 bases not matched to a gene; V was cut back by 1 base and J by 7 bases.

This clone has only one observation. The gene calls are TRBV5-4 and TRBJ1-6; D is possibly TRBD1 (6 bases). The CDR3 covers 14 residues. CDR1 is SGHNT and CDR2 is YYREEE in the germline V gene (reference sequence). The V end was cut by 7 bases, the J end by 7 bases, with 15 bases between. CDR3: CASHQGLGNSPLHF. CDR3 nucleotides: TGTGCCAGCCATCAGGGGTTGGGGAATTCACCCCTCCACTTT.